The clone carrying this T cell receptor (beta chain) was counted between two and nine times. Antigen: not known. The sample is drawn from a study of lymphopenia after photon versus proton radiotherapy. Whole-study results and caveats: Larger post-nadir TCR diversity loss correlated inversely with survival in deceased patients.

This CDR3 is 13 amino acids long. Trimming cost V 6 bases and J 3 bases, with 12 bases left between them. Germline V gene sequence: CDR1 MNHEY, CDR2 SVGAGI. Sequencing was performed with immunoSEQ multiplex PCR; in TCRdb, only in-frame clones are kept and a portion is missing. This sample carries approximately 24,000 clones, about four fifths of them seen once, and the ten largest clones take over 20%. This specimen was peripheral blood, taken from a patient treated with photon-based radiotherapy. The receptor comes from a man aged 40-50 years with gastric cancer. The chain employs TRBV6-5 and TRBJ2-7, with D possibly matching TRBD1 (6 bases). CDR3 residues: CASSEGVFYEQYF. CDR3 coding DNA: TGTGCCAGCAGCGAGGGGGTCTTCTACGAGCAGTACTTC.